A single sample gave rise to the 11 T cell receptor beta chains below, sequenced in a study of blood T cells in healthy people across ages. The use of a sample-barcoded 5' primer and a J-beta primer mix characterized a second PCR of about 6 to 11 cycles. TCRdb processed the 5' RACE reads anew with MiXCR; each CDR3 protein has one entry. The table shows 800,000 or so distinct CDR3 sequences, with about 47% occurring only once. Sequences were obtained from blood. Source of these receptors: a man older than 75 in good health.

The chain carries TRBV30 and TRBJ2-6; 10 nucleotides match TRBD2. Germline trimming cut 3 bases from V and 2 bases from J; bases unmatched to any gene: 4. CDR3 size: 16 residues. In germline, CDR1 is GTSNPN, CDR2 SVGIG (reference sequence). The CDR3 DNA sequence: TGTGCCTGGAGGCTAGCGGGAGCACCTGGGGCCAACGTCCTGACTTTC. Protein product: CAWRLAGAPGANVLTF.

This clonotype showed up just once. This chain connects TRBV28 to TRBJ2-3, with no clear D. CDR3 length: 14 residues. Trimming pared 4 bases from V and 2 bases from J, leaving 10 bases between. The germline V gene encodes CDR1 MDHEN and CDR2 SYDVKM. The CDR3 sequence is CASSSPQDTDTQYF. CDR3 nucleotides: TGTGCCAGCAGTTCCCCCCAGGACACAGATACGCAGTATTTT.

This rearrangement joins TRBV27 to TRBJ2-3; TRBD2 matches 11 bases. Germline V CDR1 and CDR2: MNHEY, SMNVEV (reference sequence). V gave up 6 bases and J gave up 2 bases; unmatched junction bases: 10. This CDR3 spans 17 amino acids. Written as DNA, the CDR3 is TGTGCCAGCAGAACGAGGGGACTAGCGGTAAACACAGATACGCAGTATTTT. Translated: CASRTRGLAVNTDTQYF.

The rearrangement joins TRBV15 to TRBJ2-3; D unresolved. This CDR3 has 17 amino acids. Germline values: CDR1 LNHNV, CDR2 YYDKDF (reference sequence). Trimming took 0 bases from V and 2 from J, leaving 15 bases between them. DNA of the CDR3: TGTGCCACCAGCAGAGATAAACGCAGAATTGTCACAGATACGCAGTATTTT. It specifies CATSRDKRRIVTDTQYF.

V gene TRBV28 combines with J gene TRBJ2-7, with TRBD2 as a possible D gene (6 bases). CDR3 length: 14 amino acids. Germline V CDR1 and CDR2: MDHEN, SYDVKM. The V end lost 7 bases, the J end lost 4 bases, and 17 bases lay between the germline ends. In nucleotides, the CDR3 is TGTGCCAGCAATGGGGGAGGCTCTCCATACGAGCAGTACTTC. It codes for CASNGGGSPYEQYF. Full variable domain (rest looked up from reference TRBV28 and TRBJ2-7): DVKVTQSSRYLVKRTGEKVFLECVQDMDHENMFWYRQDPGLGLRLIYFSYDVKMKEKGDIPEGYSVSREKKERFSLILESASTNQTSMYLCASNGGGSPYEQYFGPGTRLTVT.

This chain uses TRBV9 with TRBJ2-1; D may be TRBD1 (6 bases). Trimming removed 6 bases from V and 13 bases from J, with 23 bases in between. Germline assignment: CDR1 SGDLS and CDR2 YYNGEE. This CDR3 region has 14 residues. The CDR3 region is CASNPWGLQETQFF. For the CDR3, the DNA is TGTGCCAGCAACCCATGGGGGCTCCAAGAGACCCAGTTCTTC.

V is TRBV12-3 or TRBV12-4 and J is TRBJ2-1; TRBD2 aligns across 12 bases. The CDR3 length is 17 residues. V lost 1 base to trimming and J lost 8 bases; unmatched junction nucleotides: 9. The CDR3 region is CASSLEASGRAVHEQFF. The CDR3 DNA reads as TGTGCCAGCAGTTTAGAGGCTAGCGGGAGGGCCGTCCATGAGCAGTTCTTC.

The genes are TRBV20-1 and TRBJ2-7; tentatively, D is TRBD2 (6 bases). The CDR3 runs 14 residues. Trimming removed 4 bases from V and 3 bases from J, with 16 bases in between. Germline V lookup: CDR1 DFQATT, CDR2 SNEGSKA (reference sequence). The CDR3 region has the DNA TGCAGTGCTACAACCCCGGGACTTGACTACGAGCAGTACTTC. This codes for CSATTPGLDYEQYF.

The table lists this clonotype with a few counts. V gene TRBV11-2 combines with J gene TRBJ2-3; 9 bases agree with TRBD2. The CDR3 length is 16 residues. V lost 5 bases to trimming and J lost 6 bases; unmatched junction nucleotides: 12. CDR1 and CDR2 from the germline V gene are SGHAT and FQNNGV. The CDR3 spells CASSPLGREGVDTQYF. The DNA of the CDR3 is TGTGCCAGCAGCCCCCTCGGGCGGGAGGGGGTGGATACGCAGTATTTT.

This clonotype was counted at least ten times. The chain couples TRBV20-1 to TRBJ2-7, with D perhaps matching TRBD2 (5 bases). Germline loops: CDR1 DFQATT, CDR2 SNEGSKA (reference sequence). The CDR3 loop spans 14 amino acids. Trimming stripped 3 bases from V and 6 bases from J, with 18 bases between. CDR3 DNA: TGCAGTGCTAGCTCAATCGGGGAAAGAGGCGAGCAGTACTTC. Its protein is CSASSIGERGEQYF.

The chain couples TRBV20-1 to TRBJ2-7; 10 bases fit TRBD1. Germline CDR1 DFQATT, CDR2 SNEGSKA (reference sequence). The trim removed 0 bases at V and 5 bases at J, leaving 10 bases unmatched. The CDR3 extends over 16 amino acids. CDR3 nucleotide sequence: TGCAGTGCTAGAGACCCAGGGACAGGGGAAGTTAACGAGCAGTACTTC. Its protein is CSARDPGTGEVNEQYF.